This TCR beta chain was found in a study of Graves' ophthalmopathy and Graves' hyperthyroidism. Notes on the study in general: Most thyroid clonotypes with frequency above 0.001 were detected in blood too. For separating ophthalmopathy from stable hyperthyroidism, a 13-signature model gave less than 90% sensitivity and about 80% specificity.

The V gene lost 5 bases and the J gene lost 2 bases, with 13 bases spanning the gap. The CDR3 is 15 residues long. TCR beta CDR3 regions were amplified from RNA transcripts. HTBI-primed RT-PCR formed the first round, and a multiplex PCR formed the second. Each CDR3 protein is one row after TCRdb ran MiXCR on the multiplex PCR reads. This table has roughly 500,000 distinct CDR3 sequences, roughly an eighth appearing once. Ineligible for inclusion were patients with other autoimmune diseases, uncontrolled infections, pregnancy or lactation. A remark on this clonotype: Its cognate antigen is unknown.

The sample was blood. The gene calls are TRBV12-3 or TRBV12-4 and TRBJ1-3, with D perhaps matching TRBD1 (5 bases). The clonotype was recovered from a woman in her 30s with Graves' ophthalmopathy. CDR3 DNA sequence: TGTGCCAGCAGTCTGACAGTCTCCCCTGGAAACACCATATATTTT. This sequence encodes CASSLTVSPGNTIYF.